The T cell receptor beta chain described here comes from a study of T-cell reconstitution after alpha-beta-depleted transplantation in children. The germline V gene encodes CDR1 MNHNS and CDR2 SASEGT. V lost 5 bases to trimming and J lost 11 bases, with 19 bases between them. This CDR3 comprises 14 residues. The library targeted TCRbeta and was prepared with unique molecular identifiers. TCRdb called the PCR reads again in MiXCR, with one record for every CDR3 protein. This table holds 600,000 to 700,000 distinct CDR3 sequences, roughly 17% found once. This TCR derives from a human donor who donated a stem cell graft to a child with acute myeloid leukemia. The genes are TRBV6-1 and TRBJ2-1, with D tentatively TRBD1 or TRBD2 (5 bases each). The source material was PBMCs from the stem cell graft donor, sampled from the stem cell graft. The CDR3 region is CASSNPSPRGKQFF. CDR3 sequence (DNA): TGTGCCAGCAGTAACCCTTCGCCGAGGGGCAAGCAGTTCTTC.